This T cell receptor (beta chain) was observed in a study of CD8 T cells in ankylosing spondylitis. At least ten counts were recorded for this clonotype. Its antigen is unknown. TCRdb independently ran MiXCR on the 5' RACE reads; one entry per CDR3 protein. The sample gives around 130,000 distinct CDR3 sequences, roughly 7.3% of which show up once; less than 15% is in the top ten. Trimming removed 2 bases from V and 2 bases from J, with 9 bases in between. The CDR3 length is 14 residues. CDR1 and CDR2 from the germline V gene are SGHTA and FQGTGA. Notes on the study in general: Apparently characteristic of ankylosing spondylitis blood was a TCR beta motif (eight highly homologous variants). Certain motif variants had earlier been reported in reactive arthritis synovial fluid and blood. The study looked at matched synovial fluid samples from ankylosing spondylitis patients. Disease-linked clones were reported to be significantly enriched there.

V and J are TRBV7-3 and TRBJ1-1; D possibly corresponds to TRBD1 (6 bases). Sequenced input: blood, either unsorted or a sorted T cell fraction (not recorded which). This clonotype originated in a male donor with ankylosing spondylitis or in good health (not recorded which). CDR3 sequence reads: CASSLGQPNTEAFF. The CDR3 DNA sequence: TGTGCCAGCAGCTTAGGACAGCCAAACACTGAAGCTTTCTTT.